This paragraph covers one T cell receptor beta chain sequence. Its specific antigen is unknown. Base qualities are not at hand, and no much larger clone is one base apart. CDR1 and CDR2 (MNHEY, SVGAGI) derive from the germline V gene. V and J are truncated by 5 bases and 4 bases respectively, leaving an intervening sequence of 9 bases. The CDR3, from cysteine to phenylalanine, totals 13 residues. CDR3 DNA is the only sequence kept; it has 39 bases, read in frame from the first base. The sample comes from a study of cytomegalovirus exposure and HLA in healthy donors (dated by TCRdb to 2016 to 2017). Background on the whole study: In an earlier analysis of under 750 of the donors, about 270 Gb of sequence data and 95 million to 130 million unique TCR beta sequences from about 190 million T cells were reported. The T cell repertoires of under 750 subjects were profiled by immunosequencing and related to cytomegalovirus serostatus. The study combined high-throughput TCR immunosequencing, statistical association of individual TCRs with disease status, and machine learning to predict cytomegalovirus infection status. In addition to the first cohort of hundreds of subjects, a separate validation cohort of about 120 different subjects was used. HLA typing covered class I and class II loci at four-digit resolution. Donor age, sex, ethnicity and CMV serostatus were compiled together with the repertoire data. On average, about 240,000 unique TCR beta nucleotide sequences were sequenced per donor among 300 to 500 genotyped donors of the cohort, with around 19% of those sequences being non-productive. A later genetic analysis used genome-wide SNP genotypes for about three fifths of the 666 donors, treating that subset as a discovery cohort. In the later analysis, no new phenotypic data were used to find candidate immune exposures; instead, reliance was placed on TCR beta sequences and their occurrence across donors. The number of typed donors differed by locus: 629-630 for A, B, C, DRB1 and DQB1; 500 to 550 for DQA1; fewer than 610 for DPA1; and 400 to 480 for DPB1. Of the roughly 390 genotyped donors, about 80% fell in the genetic ancestry cluster associated with self-reported Caucasian donors. An early release covering over 500 HLA-typed donors comprised about 320 gigabases of sequencing data and approximately 80 million unique TCR sequences. Roughly five DR-DQ haplotypes were handled as single units for association and clustering, since linkage in the cohort was strong. The study aimed to test whether cataloging public T cell receptors could reveal signatures of past pathogen exposure. Every discovery cohort repertoire had been produced on one sequencing platform. A later analysis re-analyzed previously published TCR beta repertoires from roughly 630 donors and added high-resolution HLA genotyping to study TCR occurrence patterns. To decide whether each TCR beta V gene segment behaved as functional or pseudogenic, an earlier analysis of some 600 of the donors relied on high-throughput TCR beta sequencing. The paper's findings and limits, for the study overall: A further reported finding was that TCR beta sequences accurately predicted the HLA-A and HLA-B alleles for most subjects in the first cohort. An earlier analysis of around 600 of the donors showed that most TCR beta V segments appeared in productive rearrangements either about 90% or about 30% of the time, which broadly matched IMGT annotations. The classifier was reported to diagnose cytomegalovirus status with high specificity and sensitivity in both the original and validation cohorts. In a later analysis, TCR association rates were found to vary across HLA loci, with the most associated TCRs seen for DRB1 alleles and the fewest for HLA-C alleles. At a false discovery rate of 0.05, a later analysis linked around 17,000 TCR beta sequences to specific HLA alleles. Across donors, most TCR sequences were observed very rarely, whereas some public TCRs were present in many individuals. A later analysis found that most CMV-associated TCR beta chains appeared HLA-restricted, with HLA associations seemingly driven largely by CMV exposure. According to a later genetic analysis, donors in an Asian-associated ancestry cluster had fewer N-insertions in productive TCRs than the roughly 700-donor mean. In the study, 164 TCR beta chains were listed as associated with cytomegalovirus. Correlated functional status among segregating V segments might reflect linkage disequilibrium, but an unknown experimental factor could not be ruled out. Some IMGT-functional V segments, including TRBV6-2 and TRBV6-3, could not be distinguished by the 87-base-pair reads and were therefore excluded. Three of the identified cytomegalovirus-associated TCR beta chains were confirmed in vitro to be specific for cytomegalovirus antigens. HLA typing was unavailable for some donors at each locus, so association tests used only the typed subset. The authors suggested that the approach could potentially be extended to other disease states and immunological phenotypes. The earlier analysis of 587 of the donors excluded roughly 16 rarely observed V segments, including chromosome 9 orphons, because counts were too low. In this cohort, only TCR beta chains were sequenced, and detectable features were limited by the absence of alpha or paired-chain data. The presence/absence analyses assumed that sequencing depth was roughly uniform across donors, and that assumption may not be true. A later analysis found that HLA-associated TCR beta chains were more clonally expanded and had lower generation probabilities than equally common non-associated chains. In a later analysis, several top co-occurrence clusters were reported to appear linked to parvovirus B19, influenza, CMV and Epstein-Barr virus. For the cohort, immune exposure information was limited to CMV serostatus. A later genetic analysis associated a missense DCLRE1C variant with V-gene and J-gene trimming of TCR beta chains, and an independent cohort replicated the association. A cluster of highly shared sequence variants was judged likely to be a technical artifact of the sequencing pipeline. When HLA alleles, especially DR and DQ, strongly co-occurred, TCR associations were difficult to assign to individual alleles.

Libraries were made using the immunoSEQ multiplex PCR assay. The multiplex PCR relied on a mix of 60 forward primers for TCR Vbeta segments and 13 reverse primers for TCR Jbeta segments. Amplification of the CDR3 region of rearranged TCR beta genes was performed with a multiplex PCR assay on genomic DNA. The Illumina HiSeq System was used to sequence the amplified TCR beta libraries as 87-base-pair reads. The paper's data handling went like this. A later analysis tallied about 77 million unique TCR beta chains across the 550 to 850 repertoires, and some 10 million of those chains were shared by two or more donors. Raw reads were error-corrected and collapsed into unique sequences by a nearest-neighbor algorithm in which closely related sequences were merged to remove PCR and sequencing errors. V, D and J gene segments were assigned by aligning CDR3 sequences to IMGT reference sequences. For a sequence to be retained, a match of at least six nucleotides to both a V gene segment and a J gene segment was required. Rearrangements were called productive when the CDR3 lacked stop codons and stayed in frame with V and J; all others were non-productive. CDR3 was defined according to IMGT convention as the region running from the second conserved V-encoded cysteine to the conserved J-encoded phenylalanine. Sequences without an unambiguous match to a single V gene segment were excluded from the earlier analysis of a few hundred of the donors. An earlier analysis of approximately 590 of the donors called V segments functional above 56.7% productive rearrangements and segregating when the between-donor standard deviation exceeded 5%. To diagnose cytomegalovirus status from the catalog of TCR beta chain sequences, a statistical classification framework was built. A later analysis assigned V and J genes by comparing TCR nucleotide sequences with IMGT/GENE-DB human TR gene sequences. Using the TCRdist pipeline, a later analysis assigned CDR3 sequences along with most-parsimonious VDJ recombination scenarios. A later analysis defined each TCR beta chain by its CDR3 amino acid sequence plus V-gene family, and excluded reads lacking a unique V-gene family. As a way to deal with suspected cross-contamination and a sequencing artifact, a later analysis dropped roughly 600 nucleotide sequences that were highly shared and had low generation probability. A later analysis calculated a clonal expansion index for each public chain from normalized within-repertoire ranks of inferred template counts. A later analysis computed generation probabilities with a VDJ recombination model fitted to out-of-frame rearrangements, and checked the results against IGoR. In a later analysis, hypergeometric tests were used to score TCR-TCR, TCR-HLA and TCR-CMV co-occurrence, with a repertoire-size bias correction applied to TCR pairs. False discovery rates were estimated in a later analysis by permuting HLA or CMV assignments 20 times. In a later analysis, co-occurring TCRs were grouped with DBSCAN, and TCRdist sequence similarity was added when clustering was performed within HLA-allele-positive subsets. Co-occurrence clustering excluded repertoires with fewer than 30,000 or more than 120,000 public chains, plus five with anomalous nucleotide sharing. TCRdb carries this immuneACCESS record with in-frame sequences only. Its versions omit some clonotypes, under half of them owing to an unresolved V gene in the studies checked, with the rest unexplained. For V, J and clone size, that table is used; D and trimming come from the DNA. For this sample there are around 100,000 clones; 60% to 75% appear just once. The ten largest clones capture 11% of the sample.

The cohort consisted of 600 or so healthy bone marrow donors. Cohort members were all nominally healthy when sampled, although unrecorded immune exposures were likely present. The donor was CMV seropositive and was included in the group of 270 or so seropositive cohort members. Each donor provided a peripheral blood sample, and peripheral blood mononuclear cells were used for TCR beta sequencing. Genomic DNA extraction from the blood cell samples was performed with the Qiagen DNeasy Blood Extraction Kit. Sequencing used PBMCs. Rearrangement joined TRBV6-5 to TRBJ2-1; the D gene cannot be resolved reliably. This sequence was found in a man between 35 and 55 years old in good health and CMV-seropositive. For the CDR3, the sequence is CASSGRPYNEQFF. In nucleotide form, the sequence is TGTGCCAGCAGTGGCAGGCCTTACAATGAGCAGTTCTTC.